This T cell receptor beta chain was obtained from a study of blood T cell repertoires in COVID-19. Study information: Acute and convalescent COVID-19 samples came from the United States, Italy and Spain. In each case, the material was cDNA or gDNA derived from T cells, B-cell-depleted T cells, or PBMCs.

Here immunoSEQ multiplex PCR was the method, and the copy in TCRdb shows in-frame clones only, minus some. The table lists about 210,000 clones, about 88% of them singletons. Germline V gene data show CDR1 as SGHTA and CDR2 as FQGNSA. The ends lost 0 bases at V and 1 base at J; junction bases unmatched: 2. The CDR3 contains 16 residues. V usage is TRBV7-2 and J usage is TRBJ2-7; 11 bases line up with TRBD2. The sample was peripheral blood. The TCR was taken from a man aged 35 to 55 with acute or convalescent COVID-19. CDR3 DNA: TGTGCCAGCAGCTTAGCACTAGCGGGAGTATCCTACGAGCAGTACTTC. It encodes CASSLALAGVSYEQYF.